This TCR beta chain is from a study of blood T cells in healthy people across ages. Findings of the study overall: Estimated diversity across one million T cells was deemed an underestimate.

Next came a second PCR, run for about 7 to 12 cycles, which used a sample-barcoded 5' primer along with a J-beta primer mix. MiXCR, run by TCRdb on the 5' RACE reads, gives a single entry per CDR3 protein. The sample yields some 1.5 million distinct CDR3 sequences, roughly 43% seen once. Peripheral blood from each donor was collected in a volume of approximately 10 milliliters. Comment on this clonotype: The target antigen is unknown.

The sample comprised blood. The TCR was taken from a woman between 18 and 29 years old in good health.

The CDR3 DNA follows: TGCGCCAGCAGCATAGTGGAGTTCACAGATACGCAGTATTTT. Translated, it gives CASSIVEFTDTQYF. V gene TRBV4-3 combines with J gene TRBJ2-3; D is uncertain. Deletions cut 5 bases from V and 2 bases from J, with 11 bases between. Per the germline V gene, CDR1 is LGHNA and CDR2 is YSLEER. The CDR3 consists of 14 residues.